The 15 T cell receptor beta chains below all came from one sample that was sequenced in a study of OX40 agonist ivuxolimab in advanced cancers. Generated by immunoSEQ multiplex PCR, the TCRdb table keeps only in-frame clones and is missing some. Of about 61,000 clones in the sample, about 92% were seen once. Sequences were derived from CD4+ or CD8+ T cells sorted from blood, sampled in a trial of the OX40 agonist ivuxolimab. All receptors come from an adult with an advanced solid tumor such as melanoma, head and neck, liver or kidney cancer.

The chain links TRBV2 to TRBJ2-1; D is undetermined. V shed 5 bases and J shed 4 bases, with 9 bases lying between them. Looked up from germline, CDR1 is SNHLY and CDR2 is FYNNEI. The CDR3 is 13 amino acids. The DNA of the CDR3 is TGTGCCAGCAGTCTTGCGGAATACAATGAGCAGTTCTTC. It encodes CASSLAEYNEQFF.

The chain uses TRBV5-6 and TRBJ2-7; 10 bases are a match to TRBD1. The V and J ends lost 0 bases and 6 bases, in that order; junction bases with no gene match: 3. Germline loops: CDR1 SGHDT, CDR2 YYEEEE. The CDR3 length is 14 residues. CDR3 bases: TGTGCCAGCAGCTTGGGGACAGGGGGTCGCGAGCAGTACGTC. It translates to CASSLGTGGREQYV.

This CDR3 is CSVLGGGTSTDTQYF. The CDR3 nucleotides read TGCAGCGTCCTCGGCGGAGGGACTAGCACAGATACGCAGTATTTT. The J gene is TRBJ2-3, the V gene TRBV29-1; tentative D call: TRBD2 (6 bases). Germline V CDR1 and CDR2: SQVTM, ANQGSEA. Trimming removed 6 bases from V and 0 bases from J, with 16 bases in between. The CDR3 sequence is 15 residues long.

This clone was seen a single time. The rearrangement joins TRBV28 to TRBJ2-5; D gene unclear. The DNA end is more similar to TRBJ2-7, so the J call may be wrong. The CDR3 covers 12 residues. Germline V gene data show CDR1 as MDHEN and CDR2 as SYDVKM. The CDR3 coding sequence is TGTGCCAGCAGTTTACCCCAGTACGAGCAGTACTTC. Its translation is CASSLPQYEQYF.

The chain has TRBV14 and TRBJ1-2; D remains ambiguous. CDR1 SGHDN and CDR2 FVKESK come from the germline V gene. V gave up 2 bases and J gave up 4 bases, with 11 bases separating them. The CDR3 is made up of 14 amino acids. The CDR3 DNA sequence: TGTGCCAGCAGCCAACTACTTGACGGCTATGGCTACACCTTC. It specifies CASSQLLDGYGYTF.

The chain has TRBV5-1 and TRBJ2-7; 7 nucleotides match TRBD2. The CDR3 length is 15 residues. Germline-derived CDR1 and CDR2 are SGHRS and YFSETQ. V dropped 0 bases and J dropped 3; count of bases not matched to a gene: 6. The CDR3 region has the DNA TGCGCCAGCAGCTTGGGCCGGACTAGAAACTACGAGCAGTACTTC. Translation gives CASSLGRTRNYEQYF. Using reference TRBV5-1 and TRBJ2-7 for the parts outside the CDR3, the full variable domain is KAGVTQTPRYLIKTRGQQVTLSCSPISGHRSVSWYQQTPGQGLQFLFEYFSETQRNKGNFPGRFSGRQFSNSRSEMNVSTLELGDSALYLCASSLGRTRNYEQYFGPGTRLTVT.

The rearrangement joins TRBV6-5 to TRBJ1-5, with D hard to call. Trimming removed 4 bases at V and 3 bases at J, with 7 bases between. The CDR3 is 13 amino acids. Germline values: CDR1 MNHEY, CDR2 SVGAGI. Written as DNA, the CDR3 is TGTGCCAGCAGTTTGGCCGCCAATCAGCCCCAGCATTTT. Translated, it gives CASSLAANQPQHF.

CDR3 residues: CASSSRGGWGNTIYF. For the CDR3, the DNA is TGTGCCAGCAGTTCTCGGGGAGGGTGGGGAAACACCATATATTTT. J is TRBJ1-3 and V is TRBV27, with D unclear. The CDR3 covers 15 residues. V was shortened by 4 bases and J by 4 bases, with 14 bases between the two germline ends. In germline, CDR1 is MNHEY, CDR2 SMNVEV (reference sequence).

The table lists this clone with a few counts. The chain uses TRBV4-3 and TRBJ2-1; tentatively, D is TRBD1 (6 bases). The CDR3 covers 15 residues. In germline, CDR1 is LGHNA, CDR2 YSLEER. Trimming removed 1 base at V and 3 bases at J, with 10 bases between. The chain's CDR3 is CASSQGWTDYNEQFF. CDR3 sequence (DNA): TGCGCCAGCAGCCAAGGGTGGACAGACTACAATGAGCAGTTCTTC.

This chain uses TRBV27 with TRBJ1-1, with D possibly TRBD1 on 5 matching bases. Germline V gene data show CDR1 as MNHEY and CDR2 as SMNVEV (reference sequence). This CDR3 comprises 13 residues. The V end lost 2 bases, the J end lost 6 bases, and 10 bases lay between the germline ends. The CDR3 region has the DNA TGTGCCAGCAGTTTACAGTGGGGCGCTGAAGCTTTCTTT. Its translation is CASSLQWGAEAFF.

The genes are TRBV5-5 and TRBJ2-7; no clear D gene. This CDR3 contains 12 residues. Trimming removed 2 bases from V and 3 bases from J, with 6 bases in between. The germline gives CDR1 SGHKS, CDR2 YYEKEE (reference sequence). The CDR3, as DNA: TGTGCCAGCAGCTTATTAGGCTACGAGCAGTACTTC. This gives the protein CASSLLGYEQYF.

This chain joins TRBV7-3 and TRBJ2-1; D is unclear. The germline V and J ends were trimmed by 4 bases and 0 bases, with 13 bases remaining between them. The germline V gene has CDR1 SGHTA and CDR2 FQGTGA. There are 16 residues in the CDR3. CDR3 in amino acids: CASSSTYPSSYNEQFF. The CDR3 DNA is TGTGCCAGCAGCTCGACCTATCCTAGCTCCTACAATGAGCAGTTCTTC.

V is TRBV7-9 and J is TRBJ1-4, with D uncertain. The CDR3 sequence is 12 residues long. The germline gives CDR1 SEHNR, CDR2 FQNEAQ (reference sequence). V lost 11 bases and J 6 bases, leaving 13 bases between the germline ends. The chain's CDR3 is CAAGKWDEKLFF. In DNA form, the CDR3 reads TGTGCCGCCGGTAAATGGGATGAAAAACTGTTTTTT. Complete variable domain (other parts from reference TRBV7-9 and TRBJ1-4): DTGVSQNPRHKITKRGQNVTFRCDPISEHNRLYWYRQTLGQGPEFLTYFQNEAQLEKSRLLSDRFSAERPKGSFSTLEIQRTEQGDSAMYLCAAGKWDEKLFFGSGTQLSVL.

The V call is TRBV30, the J call TRBJ2-1, with TRBD1 identical over 7 bases. Germline values: CDR1 GTSNPN, CDR2 SVGIG (reference sequence). This CDR3 spans 11 amino acids. With V trimmed by 5 bases and J by 10 bases, 5 bases remained unmatched. CDR3 in amino acids: CAWSGGQEQFF. The DNA for the CDR3 is TGTGCCTGGTCAGGGGGACAGGAGCAGTTCTTC.

Worth noting for this clone: The sample holds other DNA sequences that translate to the same CDR3. The J gene is TRBJ2-5, the V gene TRBV20-1; no reliable D call. Trimming stripped 4 bases from V and 2 bases from J, with 2 bases between. The CDR3 contains 10 residues. The germline gives CDR1 DFQATT, CDR2 SNEGSKA (reference sequence). The CDR3 sequence: CSATQETQYF. DNA of the CDR3: TGCAGTGCTACTCAAGAGACCCAGTACTTC.